The sequence of this T cell receptor (beta chain) was determined in a study of shared clonotypes between healthy human individuals. The overall study: The study used three CD4 naive, three CD4 memory, two CD8 naive and one CD8 memory plate per donor. Study results and caveats: The sharing of 5% to 5.5% of naive CD4 clonotypes was seen across a handful of donors.

Template for every sorted-subset replicate PCR totaled around 210 ng DNA, 30,000 to 35,000 T cell genomes. Libraries were prepared by immunoSEQ multiplex PCR; TCRdb keeps only in-frame clonotypes and omits some of them. The sample includes over 2,000,000 clones, 80% to 95% of them seen just once. On this clone itself: Its antigen remains unidentified.

V was clipped by 4 bases and J by 2 bases, with 19 bases between them. Germline CDR1 and CDR2: SGDLS and YYNGEE. CDR3 length: 16 residues. CD8 cells classed as naive were CD45RO-negative and positively selected for CCR7, excluding terminally differentiated effector memory CD45RA+ cells. The chain employs TRBV9 and TRBJ2-7; tentative D call: TRBD1 (6 bases). This sequence was found in a man between 18 and 35 years old in good health. Some clones in this sample may be carry-over from other donors' samples. Sequencing was done on a sample of naive CD8+ T cells from PBMCs. This CDR3 is CASSSRRDTSTYEQYF. CDR3 coding DNA: TGTGCCAGCAGCTCCCGCCGGGACACTTCGACCTACGAGCAGTACTTC.